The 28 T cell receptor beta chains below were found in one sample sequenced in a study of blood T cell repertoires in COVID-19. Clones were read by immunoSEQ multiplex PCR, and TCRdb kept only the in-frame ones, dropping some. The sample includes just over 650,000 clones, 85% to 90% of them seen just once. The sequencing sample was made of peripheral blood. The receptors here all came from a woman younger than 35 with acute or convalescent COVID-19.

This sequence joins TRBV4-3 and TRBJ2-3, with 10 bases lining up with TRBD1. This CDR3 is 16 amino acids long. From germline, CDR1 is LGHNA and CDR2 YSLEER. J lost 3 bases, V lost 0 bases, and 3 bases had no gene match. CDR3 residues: CASSQDRQGATDTQYF. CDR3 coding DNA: TGCGCCAGCAGCCAAGATAGACAGGGGGCAACAGATACGCAGTATTTT.

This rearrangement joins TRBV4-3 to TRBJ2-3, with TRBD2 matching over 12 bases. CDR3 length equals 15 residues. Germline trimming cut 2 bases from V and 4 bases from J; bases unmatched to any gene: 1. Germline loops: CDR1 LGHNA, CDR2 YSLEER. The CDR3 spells CASSQLAGGPDTQYF. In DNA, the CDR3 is TGCGCCAGCAGCCAACTAGCGGGGGGGCCAGATACGCAGTATTTT.

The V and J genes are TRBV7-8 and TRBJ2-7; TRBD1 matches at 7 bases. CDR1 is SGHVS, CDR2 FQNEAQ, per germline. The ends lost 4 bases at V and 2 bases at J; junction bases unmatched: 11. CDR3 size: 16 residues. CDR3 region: CASSWYPGQITYEQYF. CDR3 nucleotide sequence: TGTGCCAGCAGCTGGTATCCGGGACAGATTACCTACGAGCAGTACTTC.

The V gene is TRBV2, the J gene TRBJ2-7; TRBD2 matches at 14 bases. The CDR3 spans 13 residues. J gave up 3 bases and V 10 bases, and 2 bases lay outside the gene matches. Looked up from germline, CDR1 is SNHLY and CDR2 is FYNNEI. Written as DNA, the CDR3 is TGTGCCATAGGGACTAGCGGGGGCTACGAGCAGTACTTC. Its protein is CAIGTSGGYEQYF.

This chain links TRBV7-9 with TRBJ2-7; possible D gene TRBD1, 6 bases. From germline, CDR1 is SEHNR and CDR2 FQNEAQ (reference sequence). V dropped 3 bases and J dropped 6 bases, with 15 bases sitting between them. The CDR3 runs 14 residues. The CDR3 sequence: CASSLDSLIIEQYF. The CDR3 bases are TGTGCCAGCAGCTTGGACAGTTTAATAATCGAGCAGTACTTC.

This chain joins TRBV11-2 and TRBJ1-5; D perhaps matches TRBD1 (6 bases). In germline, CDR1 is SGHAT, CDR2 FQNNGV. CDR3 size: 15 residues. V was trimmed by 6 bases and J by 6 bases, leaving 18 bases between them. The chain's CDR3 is CASSPDRLRLQPQHF. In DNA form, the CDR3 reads TGTGCCAGCAGTCCCGACAGGTTGAGACTTCAGCCCCAGCATTTT.

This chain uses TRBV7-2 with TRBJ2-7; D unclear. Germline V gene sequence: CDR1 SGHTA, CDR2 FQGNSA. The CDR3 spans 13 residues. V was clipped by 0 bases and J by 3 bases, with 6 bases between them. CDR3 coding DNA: TGTGCCAGCAGCTTAGCTTCCCTCTACGAGCAGTACTTC. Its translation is CASSLASLYEQYF.

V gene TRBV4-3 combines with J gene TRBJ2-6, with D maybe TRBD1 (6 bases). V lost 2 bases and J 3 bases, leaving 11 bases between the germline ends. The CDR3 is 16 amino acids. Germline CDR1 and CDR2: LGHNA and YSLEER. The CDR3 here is CASSQIQGSGANVLTF. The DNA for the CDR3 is TGCGCCAGCAGCCAAATACAGGGAAGTGGGGCCAACGTCCTGACTTTC.

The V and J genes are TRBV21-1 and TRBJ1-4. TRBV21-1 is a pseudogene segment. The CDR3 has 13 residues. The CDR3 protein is CASSSGINEKLFF. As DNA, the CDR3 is TGTGCCAGCAGCAGCGGGATTAATGAAAAACTGTTTTTT.

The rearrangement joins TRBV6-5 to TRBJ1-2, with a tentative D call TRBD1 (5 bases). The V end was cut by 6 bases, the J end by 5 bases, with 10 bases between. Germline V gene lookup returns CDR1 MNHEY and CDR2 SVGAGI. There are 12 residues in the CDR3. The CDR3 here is CASRQGFYGYTF. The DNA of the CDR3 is TGTGCCAGCAGGCAGGGATTTTATGGCTACACCTTC.

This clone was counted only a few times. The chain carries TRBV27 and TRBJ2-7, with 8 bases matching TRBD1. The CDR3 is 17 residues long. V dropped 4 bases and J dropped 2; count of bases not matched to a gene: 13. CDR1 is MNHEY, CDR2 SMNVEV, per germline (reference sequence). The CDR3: CASSSNFGQGLTYEQYF. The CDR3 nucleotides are TGTGCCAGCAGTTCAAATTTTGGACAGGGTCTTACCTACGAGCAGTACTTC.

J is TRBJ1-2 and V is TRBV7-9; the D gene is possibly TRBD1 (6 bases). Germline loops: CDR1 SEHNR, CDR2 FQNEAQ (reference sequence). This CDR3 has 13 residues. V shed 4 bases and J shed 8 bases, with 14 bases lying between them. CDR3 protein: CASSSVQGGGYTF. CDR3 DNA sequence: TGTGCCAGCAGCTCGGTACAGGGTGGCGGCTACACCTTC. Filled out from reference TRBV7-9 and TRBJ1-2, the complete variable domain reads DTGVSQNPRHKITKRGQNVTFRCDPISEHNRLYWYRQTLGQGPEFLTYFQNEAQLEKSRLLSDRFSAERPKGSFSTLEIQRTEQGDSAMYLCASSSVQGGGYTFGSGTRLTVV.

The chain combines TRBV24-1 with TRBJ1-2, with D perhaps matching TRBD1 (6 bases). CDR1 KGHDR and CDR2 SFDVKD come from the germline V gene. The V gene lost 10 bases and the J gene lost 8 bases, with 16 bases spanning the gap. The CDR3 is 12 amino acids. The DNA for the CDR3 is TGTGCCACTTGGGGAGGGGGGAGCGGCTACACCTTC. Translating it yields CATWGGGSGYTF.

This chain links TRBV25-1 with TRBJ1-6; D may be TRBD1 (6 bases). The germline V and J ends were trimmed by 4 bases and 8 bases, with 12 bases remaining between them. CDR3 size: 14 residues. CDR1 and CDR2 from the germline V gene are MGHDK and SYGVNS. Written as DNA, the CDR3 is TGTGCCAGCAGTGTACGGGGGGCTGATTCACCCCTCCACTTT. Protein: CASSVRGADSPLHF.

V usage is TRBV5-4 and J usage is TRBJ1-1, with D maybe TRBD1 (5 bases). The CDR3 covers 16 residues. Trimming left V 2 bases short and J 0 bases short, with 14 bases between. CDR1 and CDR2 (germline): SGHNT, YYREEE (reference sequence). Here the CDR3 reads CASSFTGRELNTEAFF. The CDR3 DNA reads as TGTGCCAGCAGCTTTACAGGACGGGAGCTGAACACTGAAGCTTTCTTT.

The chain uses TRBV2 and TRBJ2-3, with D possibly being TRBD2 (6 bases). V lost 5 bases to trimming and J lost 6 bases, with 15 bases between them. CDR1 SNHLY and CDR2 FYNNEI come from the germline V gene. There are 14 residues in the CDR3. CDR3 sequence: CASSRDSGRDTQYF. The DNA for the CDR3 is TGTGCCAGCAGTCGGGACTCGGGCAGGGATACGCAGTATTTT. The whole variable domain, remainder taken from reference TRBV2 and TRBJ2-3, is EPEVTQTPSHQVTQMGQEVILRCVPISNHLYFYWYRQILGQKVEFLVSFYNNEISEKSEIFDDQFSVERPDGSNFTLKIRSTKLEDSAMYFCASSRDSGRDTQYFGPGTRLTVL.

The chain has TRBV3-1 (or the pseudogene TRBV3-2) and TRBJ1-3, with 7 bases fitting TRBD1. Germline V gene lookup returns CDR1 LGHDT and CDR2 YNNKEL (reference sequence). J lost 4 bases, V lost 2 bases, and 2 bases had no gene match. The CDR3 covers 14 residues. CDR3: CASSQTDRGNTIYF. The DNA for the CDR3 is TGTGCCAGCAGCCAAACGGACAGGGGAAACACCATATATTTT.

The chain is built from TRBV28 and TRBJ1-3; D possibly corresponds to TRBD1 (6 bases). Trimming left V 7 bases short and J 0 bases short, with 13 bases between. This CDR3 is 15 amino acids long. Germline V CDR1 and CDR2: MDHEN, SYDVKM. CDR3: CASTDRLNSGNTIYF. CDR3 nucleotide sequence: TGTGCCAGCACCGACAGGTTAAACTCTGGAAACACCATATATTTT.

The CDR3 DNA follows: TGTGCCAGCAGCCCTGGGACTAGCGGGGCCTACGAGCAGTACTTC. Translating it yields CASSPGTSGAYEQYF. The rearrangement uses TRBV7-3 and TRBJ2-7; 13 positions agree with TRBD2. Trimming cost V 5 bases and J 2 bases; bases outside gene matches: 3. Germline V gives CDR1 SGHTA, CDR2 FQGTGA. The CDR3 runs 15 residues.

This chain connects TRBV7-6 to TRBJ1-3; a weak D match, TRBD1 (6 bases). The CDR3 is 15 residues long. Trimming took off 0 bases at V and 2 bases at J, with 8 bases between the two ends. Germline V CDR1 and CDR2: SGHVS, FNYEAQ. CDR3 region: CASSLATGAGNTIYF. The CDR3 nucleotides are TGTGCCAGCAGCTTAGCGACAGGAGCTGGAAACACCATATATTTT.

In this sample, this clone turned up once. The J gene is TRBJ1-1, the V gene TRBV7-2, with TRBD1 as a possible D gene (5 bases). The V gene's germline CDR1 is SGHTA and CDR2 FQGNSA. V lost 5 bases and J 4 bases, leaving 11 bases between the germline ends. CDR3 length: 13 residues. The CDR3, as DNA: TGTGCCAGCAGCCTCTACCAGGGCACTGAAGCTTTCTTT. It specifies CASSLYQGTEAFF.

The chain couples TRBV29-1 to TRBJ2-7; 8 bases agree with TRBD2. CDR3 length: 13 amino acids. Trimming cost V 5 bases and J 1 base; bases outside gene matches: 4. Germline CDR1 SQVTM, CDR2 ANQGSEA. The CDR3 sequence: CSVPGGGSYEQYF. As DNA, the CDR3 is TGCAGCGTTCCCGGGGGGGGGTCCTACGAGCAGTACTTC.

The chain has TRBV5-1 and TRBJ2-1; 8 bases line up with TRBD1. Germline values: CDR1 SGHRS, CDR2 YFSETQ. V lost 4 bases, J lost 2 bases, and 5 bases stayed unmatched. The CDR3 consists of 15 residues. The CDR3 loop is CASSGGTGPYNEQFF. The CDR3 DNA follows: TGCGCCAGCAGCGGCGGGACAGGCCCCTACAATGAGCAGTTCTTC. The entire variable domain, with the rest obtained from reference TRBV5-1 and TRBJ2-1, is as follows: KAGVTQTPRYLIKTRGQQVTLSCSPISGHRSVSWYQQTPGQGLQFLFEYFSETQRNKGNFPGRFSGRQFSNSRSEMNVSTLELGDSALYLCASSGGTGPYNEQFFGPGTRLTVL.

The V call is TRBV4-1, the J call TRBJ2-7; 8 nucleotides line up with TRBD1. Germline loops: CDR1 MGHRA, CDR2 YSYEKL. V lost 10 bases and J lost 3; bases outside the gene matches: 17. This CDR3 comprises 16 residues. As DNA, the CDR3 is TGCGCCAACCGCGGACAGGGTAATATGAGGATCTACGAGCAGTACTTC. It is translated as CANRGQGNMRIYEQYF.

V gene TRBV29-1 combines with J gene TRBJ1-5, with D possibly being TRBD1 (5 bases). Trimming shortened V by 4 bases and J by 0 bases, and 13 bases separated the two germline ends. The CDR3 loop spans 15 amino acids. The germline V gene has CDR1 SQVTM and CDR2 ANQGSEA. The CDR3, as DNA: TGCAGCGTTGGGCAGGGCTGGGGTAGCAATCAGCCCCAGCATTTT. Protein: CSVGQGWGSNQPQHF.

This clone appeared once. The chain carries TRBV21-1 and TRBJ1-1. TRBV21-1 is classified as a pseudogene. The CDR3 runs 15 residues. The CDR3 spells CASSGEVVVNTEAFF. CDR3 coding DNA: TGTGCCAGCAGCGGAGAGGTCGTGGTGAACACTGAAGCTTTCTTT.

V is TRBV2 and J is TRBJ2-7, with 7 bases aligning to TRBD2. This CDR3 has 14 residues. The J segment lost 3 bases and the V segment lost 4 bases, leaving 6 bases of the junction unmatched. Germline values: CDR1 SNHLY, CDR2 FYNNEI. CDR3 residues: CASSAGLGSYEQYF. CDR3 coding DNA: TGTGCCAGCAGTGCAGGACTAGGTAGCTACGAGCAGTACTTC.

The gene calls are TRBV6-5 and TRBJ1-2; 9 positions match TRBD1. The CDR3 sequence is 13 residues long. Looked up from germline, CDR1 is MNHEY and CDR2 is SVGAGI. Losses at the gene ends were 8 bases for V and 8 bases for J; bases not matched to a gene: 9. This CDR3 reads CASALGTGLGYTF. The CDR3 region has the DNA TGTGCCAGCGCCTTAGGGACAGGGTTAGGCTACACCTTC.